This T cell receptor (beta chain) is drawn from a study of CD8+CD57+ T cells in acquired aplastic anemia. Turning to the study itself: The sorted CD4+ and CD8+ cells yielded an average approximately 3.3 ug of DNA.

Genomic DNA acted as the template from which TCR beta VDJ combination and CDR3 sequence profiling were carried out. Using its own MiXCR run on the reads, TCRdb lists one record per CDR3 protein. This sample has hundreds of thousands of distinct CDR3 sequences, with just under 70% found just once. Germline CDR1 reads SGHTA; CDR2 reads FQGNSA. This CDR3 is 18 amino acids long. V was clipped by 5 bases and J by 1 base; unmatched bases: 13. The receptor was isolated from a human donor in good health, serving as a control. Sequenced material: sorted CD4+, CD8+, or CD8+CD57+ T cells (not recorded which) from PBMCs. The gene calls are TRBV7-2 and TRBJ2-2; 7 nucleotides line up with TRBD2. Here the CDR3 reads CASSVVRYTSENTGELFF. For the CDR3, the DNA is TGTGCCAGCAGCGTAGTTCGATACACTAGCGAGAACACCGGGGAGCTGTTTTTT.